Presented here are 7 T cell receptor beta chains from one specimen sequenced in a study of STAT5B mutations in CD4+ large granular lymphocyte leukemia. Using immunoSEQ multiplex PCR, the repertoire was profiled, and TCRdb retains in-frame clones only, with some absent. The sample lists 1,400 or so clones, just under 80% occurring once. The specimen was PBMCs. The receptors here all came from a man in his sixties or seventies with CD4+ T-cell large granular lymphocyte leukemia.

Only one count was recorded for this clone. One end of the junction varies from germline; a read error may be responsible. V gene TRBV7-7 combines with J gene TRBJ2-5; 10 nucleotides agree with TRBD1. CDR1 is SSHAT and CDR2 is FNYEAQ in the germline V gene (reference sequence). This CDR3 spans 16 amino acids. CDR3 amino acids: CASSPRDRGKQETQYF. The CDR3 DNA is TGTGCTAGCAGCCCGAGGGACAGGGGAAAACAAGAGACCCAGTACTTC.

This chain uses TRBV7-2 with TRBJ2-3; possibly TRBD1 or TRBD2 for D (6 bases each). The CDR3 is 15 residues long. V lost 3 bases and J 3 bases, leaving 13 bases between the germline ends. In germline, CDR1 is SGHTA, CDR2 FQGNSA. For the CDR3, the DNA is TGTGCCAGCAGCTTTCGGGGGCGCCTGACAGATACGCAGTATTTT. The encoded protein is CASSFRGRLTDTQYF. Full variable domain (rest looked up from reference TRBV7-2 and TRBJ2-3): GAGVSQSPSNKVTEKGKDVELRCDPISGHTALYWYRQSLGQGLEFLIYFQGNSAPDKSGLPSDRFSAERTGGSVSTLTIQRTQQEDSAVYLCASSFRGRLTDTQYFGPGTRLTVL.

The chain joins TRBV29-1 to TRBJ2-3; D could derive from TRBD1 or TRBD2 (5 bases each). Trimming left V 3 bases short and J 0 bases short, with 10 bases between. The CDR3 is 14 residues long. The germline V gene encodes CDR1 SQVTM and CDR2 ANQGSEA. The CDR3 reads CSVDSGRSTDTQYF. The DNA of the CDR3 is TGCAGCGTTGATTCGGGACGGAGCACAGATACGCAGTATTTT.

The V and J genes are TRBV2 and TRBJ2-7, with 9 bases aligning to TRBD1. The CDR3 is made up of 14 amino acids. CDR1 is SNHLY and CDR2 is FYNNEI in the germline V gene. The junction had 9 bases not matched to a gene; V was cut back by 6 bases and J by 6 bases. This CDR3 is CASSALRTGVEQYV. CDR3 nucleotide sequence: TGTGCCAGCAGCGCCCTCCGGACAGGGGTCGAGCAGTACGTC.

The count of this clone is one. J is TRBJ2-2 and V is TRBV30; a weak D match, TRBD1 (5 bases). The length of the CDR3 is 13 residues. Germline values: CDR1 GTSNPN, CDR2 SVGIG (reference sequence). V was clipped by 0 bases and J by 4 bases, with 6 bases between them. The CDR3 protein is CAWSVQGTGELFF. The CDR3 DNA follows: TGTGCCTGGAGTGTTCAGGGCACCGGGGAGCTGTTTTTT.

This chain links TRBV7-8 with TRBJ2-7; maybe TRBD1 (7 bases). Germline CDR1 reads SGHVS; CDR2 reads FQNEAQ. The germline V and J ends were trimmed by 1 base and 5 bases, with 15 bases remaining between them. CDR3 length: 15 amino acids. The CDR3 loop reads CASSLVGGGTDEQYV. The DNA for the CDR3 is TGTGCCAGCAGCTTAGTTGGGGGCGGGACAGACGAGCAGTACGTC.

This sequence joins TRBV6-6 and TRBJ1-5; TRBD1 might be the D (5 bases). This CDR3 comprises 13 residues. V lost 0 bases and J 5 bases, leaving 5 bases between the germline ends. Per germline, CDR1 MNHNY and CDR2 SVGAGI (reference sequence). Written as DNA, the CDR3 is TGTGCCAGCAGTTACTCAGGGGATCAGCCCCAGCATTTT. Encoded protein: CASSYSGDQPQHF.